The 30 T cell receptor beta chains below all came from one sample that was sequenced in a study of T cell repertoires in cytomegalovirus infection. TCRdb itself ran the reads through MiXCR, one entry per CDR3 protein. The table has some 480,000 distinct CDR3 sequences, 33% seen once. Their target antigens are unknown. The source was cultured PBMCs, collected from culture after CMV antigen stimulation. The receptors originated from a human donor in good health (CMV status not recorded). Some clones in this sample may be carry-over from other donors' samples.

This chain's CDR3 is CASSNHLTGYTEAFF. The CDR3 bases are TGTGCCAGCAGTAACCACTTAACAGGGTACACTGAAGCTTTCTTT. V usage is TRBV6-2 or TRBV6-3 and J usage is TRBJ1-1, with D perhaps matching TRBD1 (6 bases). This CDR3 region has 15 residues. Trimming pared 5 bases from V and 3 bases from J, leaving 16 bases between. CDR1 MNHEY and CDR2 SVGEGT come from the germline V gene.

V and J are TRBV11-3 and TRBJ1-1; TRBD1 matches 9 bases. From germline, CDR1 is SGHNT and CDR2 YENEEA. V trimming: 4 bases; J trimming: 4 bases; junction bases outside the gene matches: 4. The CDR3 sequence is 14 residues long. CDR3 DNA sequence: TGTGCCAGCAGCTCCGGACAGGGGCTCACTGAAGCTTTCTTT. It yields the protein CASSSGQGLTEAFF.

This clonotype has ten or more counts. This rearrangement joins TRBV7-8 to TRBJ2-5, with D possibly TRBD1 on 6 matching bases. The CDR3 is 14 residues long. V gave up 0 bases and J gave up 7 bases, with 12 bases separating them. Germline CDR1 is SGHVS and CDR2 is FQNEAQ. In DNA, the CDR3 is TGTGCCAGCAGCTTAGCGGGGGAAGGGGGGACCCAGTACTTC. It translates to CASSLAGEGGTQYF.

This clonotype was found many times. The V gene is TRBV7-2, the J gene TRBJ2-3; unclear D gene. CDR1 and CDR2 from the germline V gene are SGHTA and FQGNSA. Trimming left V 2 bases short and J 5 bases short, with 8 bases between. The CDR3 consists of 13 residues. The CDR3 region is CASSLSRGDTQYF. CDR3 coding DNA: TGTGCCAGCAGCTTAAGCCGTGGAGATACGCAGTATTTT. The complete variable domain, with remaining parts taken from reference TRBV7-2 and TRBJ2-3, reads GAGVSQSPSNKVTEKGKDVELRCDPISGHTALYWYRQSLGQGLEFLIYFQGNSAPDKSGLPSDRFSAERTGGSVSTLTIQRTQQEDSAVYLCASSLSRGDTQYFGPGTRLTVL.

The chain carries TRBV6-2 or TRBV6-3 and TRBJ2-7, with 8 bases identical to TRBD2. The V segment lost 2 bases and the J segment 2 bases; nucleotides outside the gene matches: 8. The CDR3 is 16 amino acids. Germline lookup yields CDR1 MNHEY and CDR2 SVGEGT. The CDR3 DNA follows: TGTGCCAGCAGTTACCGGCGAGCGGGAGTTCCCTACGAGCAGTACTTC. Protein: CASSYRRAGVPYEQYF.

The rearrangement links TRBV27 to TRBJ2-7, with TRBD1 identical over 8 bases. The CDR3 runs 13 residues. With 9 bases clipped from V and 4 bases from J, the junction kept 8 bases outside the gene matches. The germline gives CDR1 MNHEY, CDR2 SMNVEV (reference sequence). For the CDR3, the DNA is TGTGCCAGTCTGACAGGGGACGAATACGAGCAGTACGTC. It translates to CASLTGDEYEQYV.

The chain links TRBV6-2 or TRBV6-3 to TRBJ2-7; 7 bases are shared with TRBD1. CDR3 size: 16 residues. CDR1 is MNHEY, CDR2 SVGEGT, per germline. Losses at the gene ends were 1 base for V and 4 bases for J; bases not matched to a gene: 10. The CDR3 loop reads CASSYLRMDRTYEQYV. The CDR3 bases are TGTGCCAGCAGTTACTTACGGATGGACAGGACATACGAGCAGTACGTC.

This clonotype was counted between two and nine times. The chain joins TRBV20-1 to TRBJ2-1; 7 bases align to TRBD2. This CDR3 has 16 residues. In germline, CDR1 is DFQATT, CDR2 SNEGSKA (reference sequence). Germline trimming cut 2 bases from V and 9 bases from J; bases unmatched to any gene: 16. CDR3 sequence reads: CSARTAGLVWSGEQFF. In DNA, the CDR3 is TGCAGTGCTAGAACGGCCGGACTAGTTTGGTCGGGTGAGCAGTTCTTC.

The chain carries TRBV20-1 and TRBJ1-1, with a weak D call TRBD1 (6 bases). The CDR3 loop spans 14 amino acids. Germline lookup yields CDR1 DFQATT and CDR2 SNEGSKA (reference sequence). With 0 bases removed from V and 10 bases from J, the gap between germline ends came to 18 bases. CDR3 nucleotide sequence: TGCAGTGCTAGAGAAACAGGGCTTTCAATGGGAGCTTTCTTT. Encoded protein: CSARETGLSMGAFF.

This chain uses TRBV6-5 with TRBJ2-1; 13 bases align to TRBD2. Per germline, CDR1 MNHEY and CDR2 SVGAGI. The CDR3 has 16 amino acids. Trimming cost V 1 base and J 9 bases; bases outside gene matches: 6. CDR3 region: CASSYLTSGRPAEQFF. For the CDR3, the DNA is TGTGCCAGCAGTTACTTGACTAGCGGGAGGCCCGCTGAGCAGTTCTTC.

This clonotype showed up just a few times. V is TRBV6-2 or TRBV6-3 and J is TRBJ1-5, with D possibly matching TRBD1 (6 bases). Trimming stripped 10 bases from V and 4 bases from J, with 8 bases between. The CDR3 has 11 residues. Germline-derived CDR1 and CDR2 are MNHEY and SVGEGT. CDR3 nucleotide sequence: TGTGCCATCGGACAGAATCAGCCCCAGCATTTT. It specifies CAIGQNQPQHF.

This clonotype came up many times. The rearrangement uses TRBV28 and TRBJ1-2; a possible D gene is TRBD1 (6 bases). The CDR3 spans 16 residues. The V gene lost 3 bases and the J gene lost 5 bases, with 19 bases spanning the gap. From germline, CDR1 is MDHEN and CDR2 SYDVKM. The CDR3 DNA sequence: TGTGCCAGCAGTTTGGGCGCGGGCAGGGGAACGTATGGCTACACCTTC. This translates into CASSLGAGRGTYGYTF.

This clonotype was recorded a few times. The CDR3 coding sequence is TGTGCCAGCTCTCCCCGGGACAACTATGGCTACACCTTC. Its translation: CASSPRDNYGYTF. The chain links TRBV27 to TRBJ1-2; D may be TRBD1 (5 bases). This CDR3 spans 13 amino acids. Germline assignment: CDR1 MNHEY and CDR2 SMNVEV (reference sequence). Trimming removed 8 bases at V and 2 bases at J, with 12 bases between.

As for this clonotype: A much larger clone differs from this one at a single base, so this may be a read error. J is TRBJ1-2 and V is TRBV10-3, with TRBD1 identical over 7 bases. The germline gives CDR1 ENHRY, CDR2 SYGVKD. The CDR3 spans 12 residues. DNA for the CDR3: TGTGCCATCAGTCCCGGGACAGATGGCCACACCTTC. Encoded protein: CAISPGTDGHTF.

V usage is TRBV30 and J usage is TRBJ2-7; D uncertain. CDR3 length equals 14 residues. Trimming removed 0 bases at V and 2 bases at J, with 11 bases between. Germline CDR1 GTSNPN, CDR2 SVGIG (reference sequence). The CDR3 DNA reads TGTGCCTGGAGTGTACCCGGCCACCCCTACGAGCAGTACGTC. This encodes CAWSVPGHPYEQYV.

The chain joins TRBV28 to TRBJ2-7; TRBD1 aligns across 9 bases. The germline CDR1 and CDR2 sequences are MDHEN and SYDVKM. The V and J ends lost 3 bases and 6 bases, in that order; junction bases with no gene match: 9. CDR3 size: 15 residues. The DNA of the CDR3 is TGTGCCAGCAGTTTTTCCGGGACAGGGAATATCGAGCAGTACTTC. Translation gives CASSFSGTGNIEQYF.

There are many counts of this clonotype. V usage is TRBV7-2 and J usage is TRBJ2-7; tentatively, D is TRBD1 (6 bases). Germline loops: CDR1 SGHTA, CDR2 FQGNSA. Trimming shortened V by 1 base and J by 3 bases, and 16 bases separated the two germline ends. The CDR3 covers 16 residues. For the CDR3, the DNA is TGTGCCAGCAGCTTAGGGCCAACACAGGGACACTACGAGCAGTACGTC. Amino acid sequence: CASSLGPTQGHYEQYV.

This clonotype was counted only a few times. This chain joins TRBV27 and TRBJ1-1, with D perhaps TRBD1 (5 bases). V lost 5 bases to trimming and J lost 1 base, with 11 bases between them. The CDR3 totals 14 residues. Germline values: CDR1 MNHEY, CDR2 SMNVEV (reference sequence). CDR3 in DNA: TGTGCCAGCAGTGACAGCGGGTCGAACACTGAAGCTTTCTTT. It is translated as CASSDSGSNTEAFF.

The gene calls are TRBV20-1 and TRBJ2-1; possibly TRBD2 for D (8 bases). CDR3 size: 15 residues. The V end lost 6 bases, the J end lost 5 bases, and 20 bases lay between the germline ends. CDR1 and CDR2 from the germline V gene are DFQATT and SNEGSKA (reference sequence). CDR3 residues: CSARGDLAGHNEQFF. In nucleotides, the CDR3 is TGCAGTGCCAGGGGGGATCTAGCGGGCCACAATGAGCAGTTCTTC.

This chain connects TRBV12-3 or TRBV12-4 to TRBJ2-3; D could derive from TRBD1 or TRBD2 (5 bases each). This CDR3 has 15 residues. V lost 8 bases and J lost 3, with 18 bases in between. The CDR3 loop is CASGDQTLRTDTQYF. The CDR3 bases are TGTGCCAGCGGGGACCAGACTCTCAGGACAGATACGCAGTATTTT.

This clonotype was detected only a few times. The V and J genes are TRBV9 and TRBJ2-6; no firm D call. The CDR3 spans 14 residues. With 5 bases removed from V and 2 bases from J, the gap between germline ends came to 8 bases. Germline CDR1 reads SGDLS; CDR2 reads YYNGEE. CDR3 bases: TGTGCCAGCAGTCCCTCCGCTGGGGCCAACGTCCTGACTTTC. Protein sequence: CASSPSAGANVLTF.

This clonotype was counted ten times or more. The J gene is TRBJ1-1, the V gene TRBV7-2, with D uncertain. CDR3 length equals 15 residues. V shed 2 bases and J shed 1 base, with 11 bases lying between them. Germline V gives CDR1 SGHTA, CDR2 FQGNSA. CDR3 DNA: TGTGCCAGCAGCTTATGGGGAAACTCGAACACTGAAGCTTTCTTT. Amino acids: CASSLWGNSNTEAFF.

V is TRBV6-2 or TRBV6-3 and J is TRBJ2-6, with D possibly matching TRBD2 (5 bases). This CDR3 region has 19 residues. V gave up 0 bases and J gave up 4 bases, with 19 bases separating them. Germline CDR1 MNHEY, CDR2 SVGEGT. The CDR3 bases are TGTGCCAGCAGTTACTCGAAAGAGGGTGTAGTATCGGGGGCCAACGTCCTGACTTTC. As protein: CASSYSKEGVVSGANVLTF.

There are many counts of this clonotype. This chain links TRBV7-6 with TRBJ2-5; unclear D gene. CDR3 length: 12 amino acids. Germline loops: CDR1 SGHVS, CDR2 FNYEAQ. Trimming left V 3 bases short and J 3 bases short, with 5 bases between. The CDR3 spells CASSLTEETQYF. The DNA for the CDR3 is TGTGCCAGCAGCTTGACGGAAGAGACCCAGTACTTC.

The chain employs TRBV6-2 or TRBV6-3 and TRBJ1-1, with D perhaps TRBD1 (5 bases). The CDR3 contains 15 residues. The V and J ends lost 2 bases and 1 base respectively, with 11 bases between them. Germline V gene sequence: CDR1 MNHEY, CDR2 SVGEGT. The CDR3 region has the DNA TGTGCCAGCAGTTACGGGGACTACACGAACACTGAAGCTTTCTTT. This codes for CASSYGDYTNTEAFF.

This clonotype was seen only a few times. V gene TRBV27 combines with J gene TRBJ2-3; D perhaps matches TRBD2 (7 bases). The germline V gene has CDR1 MNHEY and CDR2 SMNVEV (reference sequence). V dropped 5 bases and J dropped 6 bases, with 15 bases sitting between them. This CDR3 comprises 14 residues. This CDR3 is CASSPGGPWDTQYF. CDR3 in DNA: TGTGCCAGCAGTCCCGGGGGGCCATGGGATACGCAGTATTTT.

This chain links TRBV4-1 with TRBJ2-1; 8 nucleotides align to TRBD2. Per the germline V gene, CDR1 is MGHRA and CDR2 is YSYEKL. J was trimmed by 7 bases and V by 0 bases; bases with no gene match: 20. The CDR3 runs 20 residues. The CDR3 loop reads CASSQEFLAGYEVGQNEQFF. The CDR3 bases are TGCGCCAGCAGCCAAGAATTCCTAGCGGGCTATGAGGTAGGGCAGAATGAGCAGTTCTTC.

This clonotype showed up many times. V gene TRBV7-8 combines with J gene TRBJ2-5, with a possible D match to TRBD2 (5 bases). From germline, CDR1 is SGHVS and CDR2 FQNEAQ. This CDR3 is built from 14 residues. Trimming pared 10 bases from V and 4 bases from J, leaving 19 bases between. The CDR3 spells CATTNLAGTETQYF. The CDR3 coding sequence is TGTGCCACGACGAACCTAGCCGGCACAGAGACCCAGTACTTC. The entire variable domain, with the rest obtained from reference TRBV7-8 and TRBJ2-5, is as follows: GAGVSQSPRYKVAKRGQDVALRCDPISGHVSLFWYQQALGQGPEFLTYFQNEAQLDKSGLPSDRFFAERPEGSVSTLKIQRTQQEDSAVYLCATTNLAGTETQYFGPGTRLLVL.

J is TRBJ1-4 and V is TRBV20-1, with no clear D. The CDR3 length is 14 residues. Trimming left V 0 bases short and J 7 bases short, with 12 bases between. Per the germline V gene, CDR1 is DFQATT and CDR2 is SNEGSKA (reference sequence). This chain's CDR3 is CSARDFQSIEKLFF. Written as DNA, the CDR3 is TGCAGTGCTAGAGATTTTCAGTCGATTGAAAAACTGTTTTTT.

About this clonotype: An end of the junction differs from the germline gene, which may be a read error. This chain uses TRBV5-3 with TRBJ1-2; weak D call: TRBD1 (5 bases). TRBV5-3 is marked as an open reading frame, function uncertain. The CDR3 runs to 15 residues. CDR3 sequence (DNA): TGTGCCAGCAGCTTGAACCTTGGGCAGGGTGGCGGCTACACCTTC. This codes for CASSLNLGQGGGYTF.